Included here is one T cell receptor (beta chain) sequence, with context. Its antigen is not identified. The sample comes from a study of cytomegalovirus exposure and HLA in healthy donors. Study-wide results and caveats: Across donors, most TCRs were seen rarely, yet some public ones were widespread.

The data were produced by immunoSEQ multiplex PCR, yet TCRdb's version contains in-frame clones alone and is incomplete. The sample lists 120,000 to 150,000 clones, roughly nine tenths occurring once. This CDR3 has 19 residues. Per germline, CDR1 KGHSH and CDR2 LQKENI. V was trimmed by 2 bases and J by 0 bases, leaving 20 bases between them. The J gene is TRBJ1-5, the V gene TRBV18, with D possibly matching TRBD1 (5 bases). The clonotype was recovered from a man aged 18 to 30 in good health and CMV-seronegative. Material for sequencing was PBMCs. CDR3 sequence (DNA): TGTGCCAGCTCACCAGCGACAGCATCCAATCTATATAGCAATCAGCCCCAGCATTTT. Protein sequence: CASSPATASNLYSNQPQHF.